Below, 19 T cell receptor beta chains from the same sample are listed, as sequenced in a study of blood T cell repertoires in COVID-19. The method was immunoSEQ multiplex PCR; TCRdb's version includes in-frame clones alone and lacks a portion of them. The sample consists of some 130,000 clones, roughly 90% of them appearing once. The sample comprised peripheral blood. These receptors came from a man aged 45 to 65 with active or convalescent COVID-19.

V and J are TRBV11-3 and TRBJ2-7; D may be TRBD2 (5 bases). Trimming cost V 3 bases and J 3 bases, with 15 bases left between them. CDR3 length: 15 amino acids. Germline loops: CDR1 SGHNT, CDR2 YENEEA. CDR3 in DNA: TGTGCCAGCAGCTTTGGGAGAGCGCCTCTCTACGAGCAGTACTTC. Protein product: CASSFGRAPLYEQYF.

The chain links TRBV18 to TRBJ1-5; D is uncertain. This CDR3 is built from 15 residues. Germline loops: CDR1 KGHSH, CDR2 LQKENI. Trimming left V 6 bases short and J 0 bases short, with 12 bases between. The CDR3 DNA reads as TGTGCCAGCTCTCCAAACGGAGATAGCAATCAGCCCCAGCATTTT. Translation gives CASSPNGDSNQPQHF.

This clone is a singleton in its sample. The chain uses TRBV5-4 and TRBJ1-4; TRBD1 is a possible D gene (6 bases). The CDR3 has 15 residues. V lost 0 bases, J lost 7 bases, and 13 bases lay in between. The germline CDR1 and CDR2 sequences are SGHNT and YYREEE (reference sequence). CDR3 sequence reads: CASSLEGRGREKLFF. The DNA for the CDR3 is TGTGCCAGCAGCTTGGAGGGGCGGGGGCGTGAAAAACTGTTTTTT.

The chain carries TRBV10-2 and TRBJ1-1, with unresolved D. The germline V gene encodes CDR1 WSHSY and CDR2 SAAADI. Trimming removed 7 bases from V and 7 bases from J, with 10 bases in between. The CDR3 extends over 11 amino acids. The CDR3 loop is CASTPGHEAFF. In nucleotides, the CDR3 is TGCGCCAGCACACCGGGTCATGAAGCTTTCTTT.

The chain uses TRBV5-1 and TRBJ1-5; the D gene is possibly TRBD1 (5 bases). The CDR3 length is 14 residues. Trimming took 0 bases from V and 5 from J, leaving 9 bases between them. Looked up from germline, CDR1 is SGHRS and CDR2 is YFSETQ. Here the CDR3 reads CASSLDGGDQPQHF. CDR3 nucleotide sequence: TGCGCCAGCAGCTTGGACGGGGGTGATCAGCCCCAGCATTTT.

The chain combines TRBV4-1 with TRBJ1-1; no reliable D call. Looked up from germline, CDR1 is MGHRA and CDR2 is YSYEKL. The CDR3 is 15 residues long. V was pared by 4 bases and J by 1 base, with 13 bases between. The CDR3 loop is CASSPESRRNTEAFF. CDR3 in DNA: TGCGCCAGCAGCCCGGAGTCGCGTAGGAACACTGAAGCTTTCTTT.

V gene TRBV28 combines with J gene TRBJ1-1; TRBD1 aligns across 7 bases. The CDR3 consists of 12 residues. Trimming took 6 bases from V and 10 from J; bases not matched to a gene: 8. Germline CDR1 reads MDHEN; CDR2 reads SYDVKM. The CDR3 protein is CASSVQGLRAFF. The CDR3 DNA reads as TGTGCCAGCAGCGTACAGGGGCTACGAGCTTTCTTT.

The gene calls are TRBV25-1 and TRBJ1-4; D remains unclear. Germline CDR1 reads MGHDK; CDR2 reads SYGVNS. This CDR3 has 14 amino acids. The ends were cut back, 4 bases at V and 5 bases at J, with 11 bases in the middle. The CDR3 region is CASSARVGNEKLFF. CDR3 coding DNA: TGTGCCAGCAGTGCCCGGGTTGGGAATGAAAAACTGTTTTTT.

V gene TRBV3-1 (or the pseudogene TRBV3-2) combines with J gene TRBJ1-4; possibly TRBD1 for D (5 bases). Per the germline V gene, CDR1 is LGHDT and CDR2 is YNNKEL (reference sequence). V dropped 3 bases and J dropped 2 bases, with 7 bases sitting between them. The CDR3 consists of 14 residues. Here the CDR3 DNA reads TGTGCCAGCAGCCAGGGGGGGACTAATGAAAAACTGTTTTTT. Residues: CASSQGGTNEKLFF.

The CDR3 sequence: CASSIFPTRAAQETQYF. CDR3 DNA sequence: TGTGCCAGTAGTATATTCCCTACTAGGGCGGCACAAGAGACCCAGTACTTC. The genes are TRBV19 and TRBJ2-5; the D gene is possibly TRBD2 (5 bases). The CDR3 is 17 residues long. CDR1 and CDR2 from the germline V gene are LNHDA and SQIVND (reference sequence). Trimming cost V 2 bases and J 2 bases, with 18 bases left between them.

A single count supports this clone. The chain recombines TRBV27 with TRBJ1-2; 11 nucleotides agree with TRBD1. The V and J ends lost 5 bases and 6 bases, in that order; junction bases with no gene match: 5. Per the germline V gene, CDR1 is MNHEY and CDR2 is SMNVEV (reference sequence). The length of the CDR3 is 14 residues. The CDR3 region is CASSPRTGGHGYTF. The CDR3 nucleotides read TGTGCCAGCAGTCCCCGGACAGGGGGCCATGGCTACACCTTC.

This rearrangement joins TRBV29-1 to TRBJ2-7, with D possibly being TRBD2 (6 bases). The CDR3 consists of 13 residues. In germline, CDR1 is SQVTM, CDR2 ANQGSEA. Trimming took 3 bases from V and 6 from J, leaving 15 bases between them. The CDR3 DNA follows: TGCAGCGTTGAGATCCGGAGGGCGGGCGAGCAGTACTTC. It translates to CSVEIRRAGEQYF.

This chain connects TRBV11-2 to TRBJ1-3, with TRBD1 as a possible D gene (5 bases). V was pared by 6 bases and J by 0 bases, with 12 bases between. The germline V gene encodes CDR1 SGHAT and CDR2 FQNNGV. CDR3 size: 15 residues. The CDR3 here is CASSLGGASGNTIYF. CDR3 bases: TGTGCCAGCAGTCTAGGTGGGGCCTCTGGAAACACCATATATTTT.

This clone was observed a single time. CDR3 in DNA: TGTGCCAGCAGTTTTAGAGAACTAGCGGGATACACCGGGGAGCTGTTTTTT. Translated, it gives CASSFRELAGYTGELFF. This rearrangement joins TRBV7-2 to TRBJ2-2; TRBD2 matches 10 bases. The length of the CDR3 is 17 residues. V lost 6 bases and J lost 3; bases outside the gene matches: 10. Germline CDR1 reads SGHTA; CDR2 reads FQGNSA.

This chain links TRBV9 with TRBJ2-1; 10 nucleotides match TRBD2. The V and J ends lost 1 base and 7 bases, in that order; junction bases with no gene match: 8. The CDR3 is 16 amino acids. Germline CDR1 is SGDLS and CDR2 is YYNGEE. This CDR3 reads CASSVLSLAGANEQFF. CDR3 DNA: TGTGCCAGCAGCGTACTTTCCCTAGCGGGGGCTAATGAGCAGTTCTTC.

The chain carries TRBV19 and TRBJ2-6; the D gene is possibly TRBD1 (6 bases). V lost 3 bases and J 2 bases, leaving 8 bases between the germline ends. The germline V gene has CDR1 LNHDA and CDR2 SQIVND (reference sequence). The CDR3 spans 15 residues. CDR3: CASSIGGTGANVLTF. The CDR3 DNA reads TGTGCCAGTAGTATTGGGGGCACTGGGGCCAACGTCCTGACTTTC.

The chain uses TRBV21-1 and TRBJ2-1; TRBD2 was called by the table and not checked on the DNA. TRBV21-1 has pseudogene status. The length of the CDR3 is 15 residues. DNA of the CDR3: TGTGCCAGCAGCAAAGTAAGGCTAGCAGGCGATGAGCAGTTCTTC. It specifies CASSKVRLAGDEQFF.

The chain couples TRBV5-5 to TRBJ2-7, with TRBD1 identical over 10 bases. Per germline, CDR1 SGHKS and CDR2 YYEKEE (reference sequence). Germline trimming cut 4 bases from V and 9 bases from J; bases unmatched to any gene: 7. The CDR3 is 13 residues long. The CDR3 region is CASSQGQGLGQYF. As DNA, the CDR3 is TGTGCCAGCAGCCAGGGACAGGGGTTGGGGCAGTACTTC. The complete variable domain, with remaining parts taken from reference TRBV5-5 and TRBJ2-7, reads DAGVTQSPTHLIKTRGQQVTLRCSPISGHKSVSWYQQVLGQGPQFIFQYYEKEERGRGNFPDRFSARQFPNYSSELNVNALLLGDSALYLCASSQGQGLGQYFGPGTRLTVT.

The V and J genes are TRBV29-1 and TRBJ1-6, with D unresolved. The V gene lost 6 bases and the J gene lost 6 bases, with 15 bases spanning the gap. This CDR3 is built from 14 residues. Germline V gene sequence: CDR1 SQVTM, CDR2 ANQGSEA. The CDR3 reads CSVRSSPGNSPLHF. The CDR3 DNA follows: TGCAGCGTGAGATCCTCCCCGGGTAATTCACCCCTCCACTTT.